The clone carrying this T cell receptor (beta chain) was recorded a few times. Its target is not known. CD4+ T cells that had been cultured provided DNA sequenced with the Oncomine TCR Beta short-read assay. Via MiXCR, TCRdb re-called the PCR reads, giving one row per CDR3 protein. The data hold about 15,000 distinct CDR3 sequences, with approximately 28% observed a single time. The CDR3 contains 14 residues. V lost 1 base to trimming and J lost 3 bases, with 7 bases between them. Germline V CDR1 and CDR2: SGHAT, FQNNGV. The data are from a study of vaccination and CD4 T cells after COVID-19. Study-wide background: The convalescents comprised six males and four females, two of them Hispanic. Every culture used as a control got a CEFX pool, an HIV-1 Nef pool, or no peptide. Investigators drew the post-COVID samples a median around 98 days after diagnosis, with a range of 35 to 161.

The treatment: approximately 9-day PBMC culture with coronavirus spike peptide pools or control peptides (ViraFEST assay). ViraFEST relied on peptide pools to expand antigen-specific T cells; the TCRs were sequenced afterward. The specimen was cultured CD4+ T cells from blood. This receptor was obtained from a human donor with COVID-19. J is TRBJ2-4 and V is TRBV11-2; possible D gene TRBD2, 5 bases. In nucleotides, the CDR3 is TGTGCCAGCAGCTTAGTCGGGGTCAAAAACATTCAGTACTTC. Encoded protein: CASSLVGVKNIQYF.